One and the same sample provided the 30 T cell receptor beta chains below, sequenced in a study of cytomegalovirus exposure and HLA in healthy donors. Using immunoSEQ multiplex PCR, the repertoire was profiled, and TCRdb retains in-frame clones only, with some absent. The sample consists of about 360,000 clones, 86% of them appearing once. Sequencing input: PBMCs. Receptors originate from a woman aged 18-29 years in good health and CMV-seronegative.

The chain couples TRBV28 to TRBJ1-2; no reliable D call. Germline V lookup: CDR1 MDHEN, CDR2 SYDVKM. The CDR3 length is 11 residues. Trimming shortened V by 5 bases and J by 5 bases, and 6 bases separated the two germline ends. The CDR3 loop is CASSGEYGYTF. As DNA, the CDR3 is TGTGCCAGCAGTGGGGAGTATGGCTACACCTTC.

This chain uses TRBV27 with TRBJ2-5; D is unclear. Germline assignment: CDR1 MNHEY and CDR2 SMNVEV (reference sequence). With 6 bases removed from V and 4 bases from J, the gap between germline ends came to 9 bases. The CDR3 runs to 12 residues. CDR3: CASRQPGETQYF. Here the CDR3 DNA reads TGTGCCAGCAGGCAGCCGGGAGAGACCCAGTACTTC.

This CDR3 reads CASRSKIAVETGGANVLTF. CDR3 DNA sequence: TGCGCCAGCAGATCCAAAATAGCGGTCGAAACGGGTGGGGCCAACGTCCTGACTTTC. The chain employs TRBV5-1 and TRBJ2-6; maybe TRBD2 (6 bases). Germline lookup yields CDR1 SGHRS and CDR2 YFSETQ. CDR3 size: 19 residues. The germline V and J ends were trimmed by 5 bases and 3 bases, with 24 bases remaining between them.

The CDR3 region is CASSPLAGGSEETQYF. The CDR3 region has the DNA TGTGCCAGTAGTCCCCTAGCGGGGGGGAGTGAGGAGACCCAGTACTTC. This chain joins TRBV19 and TRBJ2-5; 12 positions agree with TRBD2. This CDR3 comprises 16 residues. Germline V gene sequence: CDR1 LNHDA, CDR2 SQIVND (reference sequence). V gave up 5 bases and J gave up 5 bases; unmatched junction bases: 9.

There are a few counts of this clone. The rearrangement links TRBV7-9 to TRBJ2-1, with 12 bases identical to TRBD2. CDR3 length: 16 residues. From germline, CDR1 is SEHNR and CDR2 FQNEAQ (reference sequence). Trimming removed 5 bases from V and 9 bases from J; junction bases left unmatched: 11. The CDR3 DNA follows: TGTGCCAGCAGCGACAGACTAGCGGGAGTAGCGGGTGAGCAGTTCTTC. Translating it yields CASSDRLAGVAGEQFF.

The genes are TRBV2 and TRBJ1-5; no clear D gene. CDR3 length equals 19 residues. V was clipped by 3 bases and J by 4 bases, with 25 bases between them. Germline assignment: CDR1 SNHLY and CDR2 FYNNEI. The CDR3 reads CASSDMGRMVLSFNQPQHF. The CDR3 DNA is TGTGCCAGCAGTGATATGGGCAGGATGGTGCTTAGTTTTAATCAGCCCCAGCATTTT. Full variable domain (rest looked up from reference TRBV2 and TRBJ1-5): EPEVTQTPSHQVTQMGQEVILRCVPISNHLYFYWYRQILGQKVEFLVSFYNNEISEKSEIFDDQFSVERPDGSNFTLKIRSTKLEDSAMYFCASSDMGRMVLSFNQPQHFGDGTRLSIL.

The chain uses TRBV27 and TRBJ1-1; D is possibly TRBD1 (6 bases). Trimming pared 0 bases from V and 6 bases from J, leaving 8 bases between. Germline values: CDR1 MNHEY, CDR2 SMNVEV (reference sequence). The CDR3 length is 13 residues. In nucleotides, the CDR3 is TGTGCCAGCAGTTTATCAAGGACAGCTGAAGCTTTCTTT. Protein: CASSLSRTAEAFF.

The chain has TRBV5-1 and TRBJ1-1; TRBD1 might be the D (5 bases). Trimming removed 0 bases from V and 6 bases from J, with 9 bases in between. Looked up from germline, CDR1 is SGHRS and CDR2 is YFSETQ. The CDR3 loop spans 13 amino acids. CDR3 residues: CASSLAGFAEAFF. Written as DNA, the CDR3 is TGCGCCAGCAGCTTGGCAGGGTTCGCTGAAGCTTTCTTT.

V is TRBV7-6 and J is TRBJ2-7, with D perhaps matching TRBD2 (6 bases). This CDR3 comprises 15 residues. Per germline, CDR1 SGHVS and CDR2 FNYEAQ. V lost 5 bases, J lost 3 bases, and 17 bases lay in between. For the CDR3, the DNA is TGTGCCAGCAGCCTTTCGGGGATGGGAGGCTACGAGCAGTACTTC. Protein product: CASSLSGMGGYEQYF.

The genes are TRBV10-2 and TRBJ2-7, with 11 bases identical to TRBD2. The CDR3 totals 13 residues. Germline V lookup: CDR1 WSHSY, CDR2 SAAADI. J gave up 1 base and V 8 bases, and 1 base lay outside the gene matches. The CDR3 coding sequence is TGCGCCAGCGGGACTAGCGGATCCTACGAGCAGTACTTC. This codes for CASGTSGSYEQYF.

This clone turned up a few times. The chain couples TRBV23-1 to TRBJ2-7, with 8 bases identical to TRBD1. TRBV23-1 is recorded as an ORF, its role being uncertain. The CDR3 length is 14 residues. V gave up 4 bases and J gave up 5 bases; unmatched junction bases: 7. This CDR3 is CASSLPTGANEQYF. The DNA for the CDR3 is TGCGCCAGCAGTCTTCCGACAGGGGCGAACGAGCAGTACTTC.

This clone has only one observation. In DNA, the CDR3 is TGCGCCAGCAGGTGGACTAGCGGGGGGGGAGAGACCCAGTACTTC. Amino acid sequence: CASRWTSGGGETQYF. This rearrangement joins TRBV4-1 to TRBJ2-5, with 15 bases fitting TRBD2. After removal of 6 bases from V and 4 bases from J, the junction contained 3 bases not matched to a gene. This CDR3 is built from 15 residues. Per germline, CDR1 MGHRA and CDR2 YSYEKL.

CDR3 protein: CASSIGAGGWTEAFF. CDR3 DNA: TGTGCCAGTAGTATAGGGGCAGGGGGCTGGACTGAAGCTTTCTTT. V is TRBV19 and J is TRBJ1-1, with 8 nucleotides matching TRBD1. The CDR3 is 15 residues long. Germline V gene data show CDR1 as LNHDA and CDR2 as SQIVND (reference sequence). The V and J ends lost 1 base and 5 bases, in that order; junction bases with no gene match: 6.

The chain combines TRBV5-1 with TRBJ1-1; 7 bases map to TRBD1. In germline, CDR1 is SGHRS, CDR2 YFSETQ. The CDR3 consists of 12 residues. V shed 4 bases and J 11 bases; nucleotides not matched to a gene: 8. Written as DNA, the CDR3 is TGCGCCAGCAGCGCCCGGCAGGACAGGGCTTTCTTT. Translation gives CASSARQDRAFF.

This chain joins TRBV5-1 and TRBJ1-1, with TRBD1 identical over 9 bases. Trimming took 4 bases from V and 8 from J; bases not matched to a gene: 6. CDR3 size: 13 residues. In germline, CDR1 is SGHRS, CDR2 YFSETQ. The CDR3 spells CASSPGQGTEAFF. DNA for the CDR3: TGCGCCAGCAGCCCCGGACAGGGGACCGAAGCTTTCTTT. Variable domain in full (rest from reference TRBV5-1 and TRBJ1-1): KAGVTQTPRYLIKTRGQQVTLSCSPISGHRSVSWYQQTPGQGLQFLFEYFSETQRNKGNFPGRFSGRQFSNSRSEMNVSTLELGDSALYLCASSPGQGTEAFFGQGTRLTVV.

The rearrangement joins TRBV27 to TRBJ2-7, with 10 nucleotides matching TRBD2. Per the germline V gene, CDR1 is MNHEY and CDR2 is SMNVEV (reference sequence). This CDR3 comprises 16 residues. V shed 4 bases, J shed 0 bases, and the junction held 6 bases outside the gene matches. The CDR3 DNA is TGTGCCAGCAGTTCTTCCGGGACTAGCGTCTCCTACGAGCAGTACTTC. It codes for CASSSSGTSVSYEQYF.

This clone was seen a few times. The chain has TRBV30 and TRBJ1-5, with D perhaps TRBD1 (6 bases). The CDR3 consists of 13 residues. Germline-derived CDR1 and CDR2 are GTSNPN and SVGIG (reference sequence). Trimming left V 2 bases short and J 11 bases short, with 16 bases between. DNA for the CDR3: TGTGCCTGGAGTAAACGCGGGTCAGGGGCCCAGCATTTT. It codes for CAWSKRGSGAQHF.

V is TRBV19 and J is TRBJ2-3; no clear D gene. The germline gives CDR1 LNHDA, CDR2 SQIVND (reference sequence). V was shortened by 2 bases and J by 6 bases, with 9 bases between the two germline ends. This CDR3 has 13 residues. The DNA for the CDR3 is TGTGCCAGTAGTATACTCACTTGGGATACGCAGTATTTT. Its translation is CASSILTWDTQYF.

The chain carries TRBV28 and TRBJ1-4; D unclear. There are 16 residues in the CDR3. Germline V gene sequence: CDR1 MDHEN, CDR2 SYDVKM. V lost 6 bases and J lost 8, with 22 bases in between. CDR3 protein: CASSPTLSYSPEKLFF. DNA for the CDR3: TGTGCCAGCAGCCCGACATTATCCTACTCGCCGGAAAAACTGTTTTTT.

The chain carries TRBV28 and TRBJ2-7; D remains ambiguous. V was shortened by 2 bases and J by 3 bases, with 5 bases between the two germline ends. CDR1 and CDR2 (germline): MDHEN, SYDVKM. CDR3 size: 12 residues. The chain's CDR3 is CASSLRDYEQYF. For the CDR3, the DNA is TGTGCCAGCAGTTTAAGAGACTACGAGCAGTACTTC.

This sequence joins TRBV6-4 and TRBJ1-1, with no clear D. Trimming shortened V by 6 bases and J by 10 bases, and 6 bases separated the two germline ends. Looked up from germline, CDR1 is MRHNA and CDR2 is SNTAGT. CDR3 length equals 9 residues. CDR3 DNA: TGTGCCAGCAGGCCTACAGCTTTCTTT. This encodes CASRPTAFF.

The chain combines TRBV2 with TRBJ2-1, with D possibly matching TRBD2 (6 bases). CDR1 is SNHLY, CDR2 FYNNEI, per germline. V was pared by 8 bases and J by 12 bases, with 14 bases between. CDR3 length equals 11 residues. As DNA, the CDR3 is TGTGCCAGCTCGGGAGCAGGGTCGCAGTTCTTC. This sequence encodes CASSGAGSQFF.

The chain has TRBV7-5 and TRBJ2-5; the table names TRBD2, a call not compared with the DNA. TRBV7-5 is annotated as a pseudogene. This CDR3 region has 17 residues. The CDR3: CVRSKGPRLAGKETQYF. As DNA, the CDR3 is TGTGTCAGAAGCAAGGGGCCGCGACTAGCGGGGAAAGAGACCCAGTACTTC.

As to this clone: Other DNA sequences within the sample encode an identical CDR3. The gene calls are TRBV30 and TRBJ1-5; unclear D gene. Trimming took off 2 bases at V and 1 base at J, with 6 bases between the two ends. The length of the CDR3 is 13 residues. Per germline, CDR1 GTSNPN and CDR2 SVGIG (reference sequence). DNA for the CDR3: TGTGCCTGGAGTCGAGGAAGCAATCAGCCCCAGCATTTT. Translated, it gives CAWSRGSNQPQHF.

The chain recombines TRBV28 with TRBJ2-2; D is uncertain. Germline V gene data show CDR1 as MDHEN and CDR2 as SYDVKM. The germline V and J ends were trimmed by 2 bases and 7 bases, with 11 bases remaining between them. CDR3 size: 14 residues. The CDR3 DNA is TGTGCCAGCAGTTTAAGCCCCAACGTCGGGGAGCTGTTTTTT. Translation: CASSLSPNVGELFF.

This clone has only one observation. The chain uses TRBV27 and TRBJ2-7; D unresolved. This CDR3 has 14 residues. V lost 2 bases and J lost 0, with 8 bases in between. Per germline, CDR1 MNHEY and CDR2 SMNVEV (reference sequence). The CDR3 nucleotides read TGTGCCAGCAGTTTAGCCAGGCTCTCCTACGAGCAGTACTTC. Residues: CASSLARLSYEQYF.

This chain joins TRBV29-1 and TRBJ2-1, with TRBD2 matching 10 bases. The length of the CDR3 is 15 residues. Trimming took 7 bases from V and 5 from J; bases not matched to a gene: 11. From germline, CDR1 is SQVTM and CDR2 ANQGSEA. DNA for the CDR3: TGCAGCGCGACCAGACCCGGACTAGCGGACAATGAGCAGTTCTTC. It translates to CSATRPGLADNEQFF.

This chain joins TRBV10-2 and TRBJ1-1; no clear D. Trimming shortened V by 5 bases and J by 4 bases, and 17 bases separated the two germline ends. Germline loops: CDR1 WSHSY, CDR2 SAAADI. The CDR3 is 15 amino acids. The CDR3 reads CASSREIMVGTEAFF. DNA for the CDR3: TGCGCCAGCAGTCGGGAGATCATGGTAGGCACTGAAGCTTTCTTT.

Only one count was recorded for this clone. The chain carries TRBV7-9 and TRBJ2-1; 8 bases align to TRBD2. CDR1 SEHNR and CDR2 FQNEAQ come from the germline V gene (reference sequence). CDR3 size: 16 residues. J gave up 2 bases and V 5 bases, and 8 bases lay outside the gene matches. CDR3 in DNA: TGTGCCAGCAGCCCCGAAGCGGGAGCGGCCTACAATGAGCAGTTCTTC. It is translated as CASSPEAGAAYNEQFF.

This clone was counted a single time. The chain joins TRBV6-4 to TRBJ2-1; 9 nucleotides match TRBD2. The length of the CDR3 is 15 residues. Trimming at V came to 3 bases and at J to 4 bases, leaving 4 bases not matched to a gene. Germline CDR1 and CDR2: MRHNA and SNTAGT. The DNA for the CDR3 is TGTGCCAGCAGTGAATCTAGCGGGGCTTACAATGAGCAGTTCTTC. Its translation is CASSESSGAYNEQFF.